This T cell receptor beta chain comes out of a study of regulatory T cells in long-lasting Graves disease. Findings and limits, study-wide: It was possible that the small sample size reduced accuracy. Persistent Graves' cases showed lower TCR diversity than newly diagnosed cases.

This clonotype was seen at least ten times. Its cognate antigen is unknown. CDR3 regions were amplified by Arm-PCR using iRepertoire HTBI primers to build TCR beta libraries. Via MiXCR, TCRdb re-called the multiplex PCR reads, giving one row per CDR3 protein. The sample includes 240,000 or so distinct CDR3 sequences, 20% to 25% seen only once; the top ten take approximately 15%. The CDR3 extends over 15 amino acids. The V end was cut by 3 bases, the J end by 6 bases, with 14 bases between. Time point noted: newly diagnosed GD, antithyroid drugs for less than 3 months. RNA extracted from PBMCs served as the sequencing template.

The sequence was collected from a female donor with Graves disease. This chain joins TRBV12-3 or TRBV12-4 and TRBJ2-2; perhaps D is TRBD1 or TRBD2 (5 bases each). Sequenced material: peripheral blood mononuclear cells (PBMCs), taken at new diagnosis, from a patient treated with antithyroid drugs. This CDR3 is CASSLRGQTPGELFF. In DNA form, the CDR3 reads TGTGCCAGCAGTTTGAGGGGCCAAACCCCCGGGGAGCTGTTTTTT.